This TCR beta chain was retrieved from a study of CD8+CD57+ T cells in acquired aplastic anemia. Across the study: Yields of DNA that came from sorted CD4+ and CD8+ cells averaged about 3.5 ug. Overall study findings and caveats: Some 31 shared CD8+ CDR3s appeared highly expressed within patients' immunodominant clones.

Investigators profiled TCR beta VDJ and CDR3 from genomic DNA template. Using its own MiXCR run on the reads, TCRdb lists one record per CDR3 protein. The sample holds 180,000 or so distinct CDR3 sequences, roughly 63% seen once. The CDR3 consists of 15 residues. The V and J ends lost 2 bases and 6 bases, in that order; junction bases with no gene match: 3. Germline CDR1 is SGHRS and CDR2 is YFSETQ. This clonotype was found many times. Its antigen is as yet unknown. Sequencing involved patients with CD8+CD57+ cell expansion previously shown by flow cytometry. Sequenced input: sorted CD4+, CD8+, or CD8+CD57+ T cells (not recorded which) from PBMCs. This receptor was taken from a human donor with aplastic anemia. The chain combines TRBV5-1 with TRBJ2-1; 12 bases fit TRBD2. The CDR3 region has the DNA TGCGCCAGCAGCTTACTAGCGGGGGGACCCAATGAGCAGTTCTTC. Translation: CASSLLAGGPNEQFF.